This record concerns one T cell receptor beta chain sequence. TCRdb reprocessed the 5' RACE reads via MiXCR and lists one record per CDR3 protein. The repertoire has 1,800,000 or so distinct CDR3 sequences, under 35% of them found once; the top ten carry more than 0.25%. These data come from a study of identical twins. The CDR3 is made up of 14 amino acids. The rearrangement joins TRBV21-1 to TRBJ1-4; the table's D gene call, TRBD1, was not cross checked with the DNA. TRBV21-1 is termed a pseudogene. The TCR sequence derives from a newborn girl in good health. The sequencing input was cord blood. The CDR3, as DNA: TGTGCCAGCAGCAAATGCAGGGGAGGTGAAAAACTGTTTTTT. Its translation is CASSKCRGGEKLFF.